Many counts were recorded for the clone carrying this TCR beta chain. Its target is unknown. The TCRbeta library incorporated unique molecular identifiers. MiXCR, applied by TCRdb to the PCR reads, yields one record per CDR3 protein. The sample comprises 200,000 or so distinct CDR3 sequences, 6.3% of which are singletons, and roughly 4.5% rests with the top ten. The data belong to a study of T-cell reconstitution after alpha-beta-depleted transplantation in children. Study-wide points: Surviving recipient T cells and thymic progenitors underlay high day-60 TCRbeta diversity in some patients. A year had passed since transplant, and T-cell counts and diversity by then came mostly from newly produced T cells. Reports say that about two months after transplant, the alpha-beta T cells came out of several hundred graft clones that had expanded.

Germline lookup yields CDR1 SQVTM and CDR2 ANQGSEA. V lost 4 bases and J lost 3; bases outside the gene matches: 6. CDR3 length: 14 residues. Material: PBMCs, obtained before TCRalphabeta/CD19-depleted stem cell transplant. The gene calls are TRBV29-1 and TRBJ2-1; 7 nucleotides agree with TRBD2. The receptor comes from a girl less than two years old with combined immunodeficiency, due to receive a stem cell transplant. The CDR3: CSVVSGGDYNEQFF. The CDR3 nucleotides are TGCAGCGTTGTCTCTGGGGGGGACTACAATGAGCAGTTCTTC.